This TCR beta chain came from a study of T cell responses to AZD1222 COVID-19 vaccine. Using immunoSEQ multiplex PCR, the repertoire was profiled, and TCRdb retains in-frame clones only, with some absent. The table records 90,000 to 120,000 clones, approximately 92% of them present only once. Regarding this clone: Its cognate antigen is unknown.

With V trimmed by 7 bases and J by 4 bases, 7 bases remained unmatched. CDR1 is KGHDR, CDR2 SFDVKD, per germline. The CDR3 extends over 15 amino acids. Study-wide points: The study found Spike-specific TCR breadth and depth rose after two AZD1222 doses. Donors were chiefly white British, with a greater number of females, and clonal diversity was perhaps underestimated. Spike as a whole was targeted by vaccine-associated CD4 TCRs, dominant at 160-218 and 743-854.

The material sequenced was peripheral blood, taken 28 days after the second AZD1222 dose. This receptor was obtained from an adult who received the AZD1222 COVID-19 vaccine. The rearrangement links TRBV24-1 to TRBJ1-1; 11 bases agree with TRBD1. The CDR3 loop is CATRPSGTGGTEAFF. CDR3 in DNA: TGTGCCACCAGACCCTCAGGGACAGGGGGCACTGAAGCTTTCTTT.